The sequence of this TCR beta chain was determined in a study of T cell responses to AZD1222 COVID-19 vaccine. The study, taken as a whole, reports: The donor cohort was predominantly white British with a female majority, and clonal diversity may have been underestimated.

Clones were sequenced by immunoSEQ multiplex PCR, and TCRdb holds only the in-frame ones, with some missing. The data contain around 84,000 clones, roughly 94% of them singletons. The CDR3 is 11 residues long. The J segment lost 5 bases and the V segment lost 5 bases, leaving 1 base of the junction unmatched. Germline V gene lookup returns CDR1 SQVTM and CDR2 ANQGSEA. As concerns this clone: The antigen remains undetermined.

This rearrangement joins TRBV29-1 to TRBJ1-1, with 8 bases fitting TRBD1. The material sequenced was peripheral blood, taken on day 0 of MenACWY control vaccination. The TCR comes from an adult in good health. CDR3 nucleotide sequence: TGCAGCGTTCACAGGGGGACTGAAGCTTTCTTT. This codes for CSVHRGTEAFF.